Listed here is a single T cell receptor beta chain. The sample is drawn from a study of blood T cell repertoires in COVID-19. As handled by the study authors: Quantification of nucleated cells was approximated via reference gene primer amplification. Generated by immunoSEQ multiplex PCR, the TCRdb table keeps only in-frame clones and is missing some. V, J and clone size were drawn from that table, and D and trimming were deduced from the DNA. The data hold 300,000 to 400,000 clones, with roughly 90% observed a single time. Per the germline V gene, CDR1 is SEHNR and CDR2 is FQNEAQ (reference sequence). Trimming took off 1 base at V and 3 bases at J, with 10 bases between the two ends. The CDR3 has 14 amino acids.

This TCR derives from a man aged 25-40 years with COVID-19, enrolled during active disease. Sequencing was performed on peripheral blood. J is TRBJ2-7 and V is TRBV7-9, with TRBD2 as a possible D gene (6 bases). The CDR3 DNA reads as TGTGCCAGCAGCTTAGGGGGGGACGGCTACGAGCAGTACTTC. Translating it yields CASSLGGDGYEQYF.